A selection of T cell receptor beta chains follows, all from one sample in a study of beta chain features in type 1 diabetes. Sequenced by immunoSEQ multiplex PCR; TCRdb stores in-frame clones only, minus some. The sample lists about 660,000 clones; 11% to 15% were seen once. What was sequenced was naive CD4+ T cells from blood. The receptors were gathered from a man aged 18 to 30 with type 1 diabetes. CDR3s include the opening cysteine and the closing phenylalanine or tryptophan. D genes are given only for firm matches. Clone size is stated in some rows and not others, as once, few, many or a class when expanded.

clone size: NA; CDR3 length: 16; J gene: TRBJ1-6; V gene: TRBV6-6; D gene: NA; CDR3 DNA: TGTGCCAGTGTGGACCGGGGAAGCTCCTATAATTCACCCCTCCACTTT; CDR3 protein: CASVDRGSSYNSPLHF
clone size: NA; CDR3 length: 16; J gene: TRBJ2-4; V gene: TRBV4-1; D gene: NA; CDR3 DNA: TGCGCCAGCAGCCAAGATGATAAGGGATATGGAAACATTCAGTACTTC; CDR3 protein: CASSQDDKGYGNIQYF
clone size: few; CDR3 length: 15; J gene: TRBJ2-3; V gene: TRBV6-5; D gene: NA; CDR3 DNA: TGTGCCAGCAGCCCCCCCGGGGTGCAGGGGAATACGCAGTATTTT; CDR3 protein: CASSPPGVQGNTQYF
clone size: few; CDR3 length: 14; J gene: TRBJ2-5; V gene: TRBV7-2; D gene: NA; CDR3 DNA: TGTGCCAGCAGCTCATTGGGTTGGCAAGAGACCCAGTACTTC; CDR3 protein: CASSSLGWQETQYF
clone size: NA; CDR3 length: 19; J gene: TRBJ2-6; V gene: TRBV5-1; D gene: NA; CDR3 DNA: TGCGCCAGCAGCGACGGCAGGGATATGGGGAATACTGGGGCCAACGTCCTGACTTTC; CDR3 protein: CASSDGRDMGNTGANVLTF
clone size: few; CDR3 length: 12; J gene: TRBJ2-7; V gene: TRBV5-6; D gene: NA; CDR3 DNA: TGTGCCAGCAGCCCCCAGTGGGGCGAGCAGTACTTC; CDR3 protein: CASSPQWGEQYF
clone size: NA; CDR3 length: 13; J gene: TRBJ1-3; V gene: TRBV30; D gene: NA; CDR3 DNA: TGTGCCTGGAGTGGGGACTCTGGAAACACCATATATTTT; CDR3 protein: CAWSGDSGNTIYF
clone size: few; CDR3 length: 13; J gene: TRBJ1-1; V gene: TRBV29-1; D gene: NA; CDR3 DNA: TGCAGCGTGATGTACGGGGGAGACACTGAAGCTTTCTTT; CDR3 protein: CSVMYGGDTEAFF
clone size: NA; CDR3 length: 16; J gene: TRBJ2-6; V gene: TRBV5-1; D gene: NA; CDR3 DNA: TGCGCCAGCAGCTTACCTGACCCTCTAGGGGCCAACGTCCTGACTTTC; CDR3 protein: CASSLPDPLGANVLTF
clone size: NA; CDR3 length: 14; J gene: TRBJ2-2; V gene: TRBV5-1; D gene: NA; CDR3 DNA: TGCGCCAGCAGGGAGCCAGGGAACACCGGGGAGCTGTTTTTT; CDR3 protein: CASREPGNTGELFF
clone size: NA; CDR3 length: 18; J gene: TRBJ2-1; V gene: TRBV15; D gene: TRBD2; CDR3 DNA: TGTGCCACCAGCAGAGATGGGGTTACTAGCGGGAGGAGCAATGAGCAGTTCTTC; CDR3 protein: CATSRDGVTSGRSNEQFF
clone size: NA; CDR3 length: 15; J gene: TRBJ2-1; V gene: TRBV30; D gene: TRBD2; CDR3 DNA: TGTGCCTGGAAACCGATAGGCGGGAGGAGGGATGAGCAGTTCTTC; CDR3 protein: CAWKPIGGRRDEQFF
clone size: NA; CDR3 length: 13; J gene: TRBJ2-5; V gene: TRBV10-3; D gene: NA; CDR3 DNA: TGTGCCATCAGGCCCGGGGGAGAAGAGACCCAGTACTTC; CDR3 protein: CAIRPGGEETQYF
clone size: few; CDR3 length: 15; J gene: TRBJ1-2; V gene: TRBV5-1; D gene: NA; CDR3 DNA: TGCGCCAGCAGCTTGTTTTCGGACCCTAACTATGGCTACACCTTC; CDR3 protein: CASSLFSDPNYGYTF
clone size: few; CDR3 length: 18; J gene: TRBJ2-3; V gene: TRBV7-2; D gene: TRBD2; CDR3 DNA: TGTGCCAGCAGCGTCCCTCGCGGGGGTACTCTAAACACAGATACGCAGTATTTT; CDR3 protein: CASSVPRGGTLNTDTQYF
clone size: NA; CDR3 length: 18; J gene: TRBJ2-1; V gene: TRBV11-2; D gene: TRBD2; CDR3 DNA: TGTGCCAGCAGCTTAGAGATCCTAGCGGGAGGATTGGACAATGAGCAGTTCTTC; CDR3 protein: CASSLEILAGGLDNEQFF
clone size: NA; CDR3 length: 13; J gene: TRBJ1-2; V gene: TRBV30; D gene: NA; CDR3 DNA: TGTGCCTGGAGTGTGACAGGTTCGATGGGCTACACCTTC; CDR3 protein: CAWSVTGSMGYTF
clone size: NA; CDR3 length: 16; J gene: TRBJ2-3; V gene: TRBV15; D gene: TRBD2; CDR3 DNA: TGTGCCACCAGCAGAGGGACTAGCGGGGGGACAGATACGCAGTATTTT; CDR3 protein: CATSRGTSGGTDTQYF
clone size: NA; CDR3 length: 11; J gene: TRBJ1-1; V gene: TRBV20-1; D gene: NA; CDR3 DNA: TGCAGTGCTAGGGGTCGGACTGAAGCTTTCTTT; CDR3 protein: CSARGRTEAFF
clone size: NA; CDR3 length: 15; J gene: TRBJ2-1; V gene: TRBV5-1; D gene: TRBD2; CDR3 DNA: TGCGCCAGCAAAGGAACTAGCGGGCCCTACAATGAGCAGTTCTTC; CDR3 protein: CASKGTSGPYNEQFF
clone size: NA; CDR3 length: 18; J gene: TRBJ2-3; V gene: TRBV4-2; D gene: NA; CDR3 DNA: TGTGCCAGCAGCCTGAAATCCTCCGGGACATCTAGCACAGATACGCAGTATTTT; CDR3 protein: CASSLKSSGTSSTDTQYF
clone size: NA; CDR3 length: 13; J gene: TRBJ1-2; V gene: TRBV29-1; D gene: NA; CDR3 DNA: TGCAGCGCTACCGTGACAGCAGATAGGGGCTACACCTTC; CDR3 protein: CSATVTADRGYTF
clone size: few; CDR3 length: 13; J gene: TRBJ1-1; V gene: TRBV30; D gene: NA; CDR3 DNA: TGTGCCTGGAGTCGGGGGATTGGGACTGAAGCTTTCTTT; CDR3 protein: CAWSRGIGTEAFF
clone size: once; CDR3 length: 14; J gene: TRBJ1-1; V gene: TRBV7-9; D gene: NA; CDR3 DNA: TGTGCCAGCAGCTTAGCGTCGACGGAGAAGCAAGCTTTCTTT; CDR3 protein: CASSLASTEKQAFF
clone size: NA; CDR3 length: 12; J gene: TRBJ1-5; V gene: TRBV2; D gene: NA; CDR3 DNA: TGTGCCAGCAGTGATTCCAATCAGCCCCAGCATTTT; CDR3 protein: CASSDSNQPQHF
clone size: few; CDR3 length: 17; J gene: TRBJ1-6; V gene: TRBV7-9; D gene: TRBD1; CDR3 DNA: TGTGCCAGCAGCCAGAGGTGGGACAGGGGGATTAATTCACCCCTCCACTTT; CDR3 protein: CASSQRWDRGINSPLHF
clone size: few; CDR3 length: 15; J gene: TRBJ2-7; V gene: TRBV7-9; D gene: TRBD2; CDR3 DNA: TGTGCCAGCAGCGTAACTAGCGTTCTTGCCTACGAGCAGTACTTC; CDR3 protein: CASSVTSVLAYEQYF
clone size: NA; CDR3 length: 15; J gene: TRBJ1-6; V gene: TRBV30; D gene: TRBD1; CDR3 DNA: TGTGCCTGGAGTGTAGCAGGGGGACTTAATTCACCCCTCCACTTT; CDR3 protein: CAWSVAGGLNSPLHF
clone size: NA; CDR3 length: 11; J gene: TRBJ1-1; V gene: TRBV19; D gene: NA; CDR3 DNA: TGTGCCCGGTGTTTTGAATGGAGAGCTTTCTTT; CDR3 protein: CARCFEWRAFF
clone size: NA; CDR3 length: 13; J gene: TRBJ1-6; V gene: TRBV7-9; D gene: NA; CDR3 DNA: TGTGCCAGCAGCTCCCCTTATAATTCACCCCTCCACTTT; CDR3 protein: CASSSPYNSPLHF
clone size: NA; CDR3 length: 13; J gene: TRBJ1-1; V gene: TRBV30; D gene: TRBD1; CDR3 DNA: TGTGCCTGGAGCAGGGGGAGTCAAGTTGAAGCTTTCTTT; CDR3 protein: CAWSRGSQVEAFF
clone size: NA; CDR3 length: 14; J gene: TRBJ1-5; V gene: TRBV6-5; D gene: TRBD1; CDR3 DNA: TGTGCCAGCAGTCAGGACAGGGCTAATCAGCCCCAGCATTTT; CDR3 protein: CASSQDRANQPQHF
clone size: NA; CDR3 length: 14; J gene: TRBJ2-7; V gene: TRBV9; D gene: NA; CDR3 DNA: TGTGCCAGCAGCAAGACAGGCGACTCTCGCGAGCAGTACTTC; CDR3 protein: CASSKTGDSREQYF
clone size: NA; CDR3 length: 13; J gene: TRBJ1-1; V gene: TRBV4-2; D gene: NA; CDR3 DNA: TGTGCCAGCAGCTTACGACAGAACACTGAAGCTTTCTTT; CDR3 protein: CASSLRQNTEAFF
clone size: NA; CDR3 length: 15; J gene: TRBJ2-1; V gene: TRBV5-6; D gene: TRBD2; CDR3 DNA: TGTGCCAGCAGACGCAGCGGGACCTCCTACAATGAGCAGTTCTTC; CDR3 protein: CASRRSGTSYNEQFF
clone size: NA; CDR3 length: 13; J gene: TRBJ1-4; V gene: TRBV28; D gene: NA; CDR3 DNA: TGTGCCAGCAGCTCTGGACAGCTGGAGAAACTGTTTTTT; CDR3 protein: CASSSGQLEKLFF
clone size: NA; CDR3 length: 13; J gene: TRBJ2-5; V gene: TRBV6-5; D gene: NA; CDR3 DNA: TGTGCCAGCAGCCGAGCCCCCCAAGAGACCCAGTACTTC; CDR3 protein: CASSRAPQETQYF
clone size: NA; CDR3 length: 14; J gene: TRBJ1-2; V gene: TRBV4-3; D gene: NA; CDR3 DNA: TGCGCCAGCAGCCCTGCTATAGATCTGTATGGCTACACCTTC; CDR3 protein: CASSPAIDLYGYTF
clone size: once; CDR3 length: 16; J gene: TRBJ1-5; V gene: TRBV7-9; D gene: TRBD1; CDR3 DNA: TGTGCCAGCAGCTTAGGAAACCGGGACAGAAATCAGCCCCAGCATTTT; CDR3 protein: CASSLGNRDRNQPQHF
clone size: few; CDR3 length: 13; J gene: TRBJ1-4; V gene: TRBV30; D gene: NA; CDR3 DNA: TGTGCCTGGGCATCACCGACTAATGAAAAACTGTTTTTT; CDR3 protein: CAWASPTNEKLFF
clone size: NA; CDR3 length: 14; J gene: TRBJ2-5; V gene: TRBV7-2; D gene: NA; CDR3 DNA: TGTGCCAGCAGCTCCCTAGGGGGAGGGGAGACCCAGTACTTC; CDR3 protein: CASSSLGGGETQYF
clone size: few; CDR3 length: 14; J gene: TRBJ2-3; V gene: TRBV5-1; D gene: NA; CDR3 DNA: TGCGCCAGCAGCTTGGTCGCAGGGTCAGATACGCAGTATTTT; CDR3 protein: CASSLVAGSDTQYF
clone size: NA; CDR3 length: 13; J gene: TRBJ1-5; V gene: TRBV29-1; D gene: NA; CDR3 DNA: TGCAGCGTTGATGAGGGCAACGGACAGCCCCAGCATTTT; CDR3 protein: CSVDEGNGQPQHF
clone size: few; CDR3 length: 15; J gene: TRBJ2-3; V gene: TRBV13; D gene: NA; CDR3 DNA: TGTGCCAGCAGCGATATTCGGCTTTCCACAGATACGCAGTATTTT; CDR3 protein: CASSDIRLSTDTQYF
clone size: NA; CDR3 length: 16; J gene: TRBJ2-1; V gene: TRBV13; D gene: TRBD2; CDR3 DNA: TGTGCCAGCAGCTTTTGGGGGACTAGCGGGAACAATGAGCAGTTCTTC; CDR3 protein: CASSFWGTSGNNEQFF
clone size: few; CDR3 length: 13; J gene: TRBJ2-7; V gene: TRBV25-1; D gene: NA; CDR3 DNA: TGTGCCAGCCTTTCCGGGACCACCTACGAGCAGTACTTC; CDR3 protein: CASLSGTTYEQYF
clone size: NA; CDR3 length: 15; J gene: TRBJ1-4; V gene: TRBV4-2; D gene: TRBD1; CDR3 DNA: TGTGCCAGCAGCCAAGCGGACAGGGGCGACGAAAAACTGTTTTTT; CDR3 protein: CASSQADRGDEKLFF
clone size: few; CDR3 length: 18; J gene: TRBJ1-1; V gene: TRBV18; D gene: TRBD1; CDR3 DNA: TGTGCCAGCTCACCACGACCGACAGGGAATTGGGCCGACACTGAAGCTTTCTTT; CDR3 protein: CASSPRPTGNWADTEAFF
clone size: NA; CDR3 length: 12; J gene: TRBJ2-5; V gene: TRBV2; D gene: NA; CDR3 DNA: TGTGCCAGCAGTGAAAACGTGGAGGGAGAGTACTTC; CDR3 protein: CASSENVEGEYF
clone size: NA; CDR3 length: 16; J gene: TRBJ2-3; V gene: TRBV23-1; D gene: NA; CDR3 DNA: TGCGCCAGCAGTCAATCGGGGGGGCTGAACACAGATACGCAGTATTTT; CDR3 protein: CASSQSGGLNTDTQYF
clone size: few; CDR3 length: 14; J gene: TRBJ1-1; V gene: TRBV30; D gene: NA; CDR3 DNA: TGTGCCTGGAGTAAGGGCCAGGTGAACACTGAAGCTTTCTTT; CDR3 protein: CAWSKGQVNTEAFF
clone size: NA; CDR3 length: 15; J gene: TRBJ1-4; V gene: TRBV6-6; D gene: TRBD1; CDR3 DNA: TGTGCCAGCAGTACTAACAGGGGGGTTAATGAAAAACTGTTTTTT; CDR3 protein: CASSTNRGVNEKLFF
clone size: NA; CDR3 length: 11; J gene: TRBJ1-1; V gene: TRBV2; D gene: NA; CDR3 DNA: TGTGCCAGCAGTTGGGCTGAACTAGCTTTCTTT; CDR3 protein: CASSWAELAFF
clone size: NA; CDR3 length: 15; J gene: TRBJ1-1; V gene: TRBV18; D gene: NA; CDR3 DNA: TGTGCCAGCTCACCAGCCGCTTTAGGGTACACTGAAGCTTTCTTT; CDR3 protein: CASSPAALGYTEAFF
clone size: few; CDR3 length: 14; J gene: TRBJ2-5; V gene: TRBV2; D gene: TRBD2; CDR3 DNA: TGTGCCAGCAACCCTAGCGGGGCTTATGGGACCCAGTACTTC; CDR3 protein: CASNPSGAYGTQYF
clone size: few; CDR3 length: 17; J gene: TRBJ2-1; V gene: TRBV7-2; D gene: NA; CDR3 DNA: TGTGCCAGCAGCTTAGTTTTTGCGGCTAGCTCCTACAATGAGCAGTTCTTC; CDR3 protein: CASSLVFAASSYNEQFF
clone size: few; CDR3 length: 12; J gene: TRBJ1-1; V gene: TRBV2; D gene: NA; CDR3 DNA: TGTGCCACTCACAGGGAGAACACTGAAGCTTTCTTT; CDR3 protein: CATHRENTEAFF
clone size: few; CDR3 length: 15; J gene: TRBJ2-7; V gene: TRBV5-1; D gene: TRBD1; CDR3 DNA: TGCGCCAGCAGCCCCCGGGACAGGGGGCACTACGAGCAGTACTTC; CDR3 protein: CASSPRDRGHYEQYF
clone size: few; CDR3 length: 15; J gene: TRBJ1-1; V gene: TRBV18; D gene: NA; CDR3 DNA: TGTGCCAGCTCACCCCGCGTAGGGGCGCCCACTGAAGCTTTCTTT; CDR3 protein: CASSPRVGAPTEAFF